This is a list of T cell receptor beta chains from one sample in a study of T cells in localized non-small cell lung cancer. This table comes from immunoSEQ multiplex PCR, and its TCRdb copy is limited to in-frame clones, with some not included. The repertoire consists of tens of thousands of clones, with approximately 80% occurring once and the leading ten covering roughly 8.5%. This specimen consisted of PBMCs, obtained before any cancer treatment. The receptors come from a man aged 35 to 70 with stage II lung adenocarcinoma. Both conserved end residues are trimmed from each CDR3.

j_call: TRBJ2-1; v_call: TRBV7-2; cdr3_aa: ASSFGYDEQF
j_call: TRBJ1-1; v_call: TRBV19; cdr3_aa: ASSRGTEAF
j_call: TRBJ2-1; v_call: TRBV9; cdr3_aa: ASSREPRDEQF
j_call: TRBJ1-2; v_call: TRBV6-1; cdr3_aa: ASTLNRVGGYT
j_call: TRBJ2-7; v_call: TRBV27; cdr3_aa: ASSSPDRYSYEQY
j_call: TRBJ2-2; v_call: TRBV7-2; cdr3_aa: ASNPLGGPGELF
j_call: TRBJ1-4; v_call: TRBV29-1; cdr3_aa: SVEDLGQGYEKLF
j_call: TRBJ2-2; v_call: TRBV29-1; cdr3_aa: SVADRNTGELF
j_call: TRBJ2-1; v_call: TRBV14; cdr3_aa: ASSHPQQSYNEQF
j_call: TRBJ1-1; v_call: TRBV18; cdr3_aa: ASSSTDLNTEAF
j_call: TRBJ2-5; v_call: TRBV14; cdr3_aa: ASSQVAEETQY
j_call: TRBJ1-6; v_call: TRBV6-1; cdr3_aa: ASSEGTAYNSPLH
j_call: TRBJ2-7; v_call: TRBV7-9; cdr3_aa: ASSSTRGQLTPSYEQY
j_call: TRBJ2-1; v_call: TRBV6-5; cdr3_aa: ASSLQGSNEQF
j_call: TRBJ2-3; v_call: TRBV4-3; cdr3_aa: ASSQDPVTSPDTQY
j_call: TRBJ2-7; v_call: TRBV5-5; cdr3_aa: ASSLEGTQLMSEQY
j_call: TRBJ2-1; v_call: TRBV7-2; cdr3_aa: ASSYWGEQF
j_call: TRBJ2-7; v_call: TRBV5-6; cdr3_aa: ASSGPRGTYEQY
j_call: TRBJ2-1; v_call: TRBV9; cdr3_aa: ASGPPVGARYEQF
j_call: TRBJ2-6; v_call: TRBV14; cdr3_aa: ASSQYTGTGIFSGANVLT
j_call: TRBJ1-5; v_call: TRBV28; cdr3_aa: ASSHDSLGTQH
j_call: TRBJ1-2; v_call: TRBV28; cdr3_aa: ASRTGTEEGYT
j_call: TRBJ2-7; v_call: TRBV19; cdr3_aa: ASSAGTGGYEQY
j_call: TRBJ1-6; v_call: TRBV2; cdr3_aa: ASFRDGSPLH
j_call: TRBJ1-5; v_call: TRBV5-6; cdr3_aa: ASSRYQSGNSNQPQH
j_call: TRBJ2-1; v_call: TRBV19; cdr3_aa: ASSIRGVEQF